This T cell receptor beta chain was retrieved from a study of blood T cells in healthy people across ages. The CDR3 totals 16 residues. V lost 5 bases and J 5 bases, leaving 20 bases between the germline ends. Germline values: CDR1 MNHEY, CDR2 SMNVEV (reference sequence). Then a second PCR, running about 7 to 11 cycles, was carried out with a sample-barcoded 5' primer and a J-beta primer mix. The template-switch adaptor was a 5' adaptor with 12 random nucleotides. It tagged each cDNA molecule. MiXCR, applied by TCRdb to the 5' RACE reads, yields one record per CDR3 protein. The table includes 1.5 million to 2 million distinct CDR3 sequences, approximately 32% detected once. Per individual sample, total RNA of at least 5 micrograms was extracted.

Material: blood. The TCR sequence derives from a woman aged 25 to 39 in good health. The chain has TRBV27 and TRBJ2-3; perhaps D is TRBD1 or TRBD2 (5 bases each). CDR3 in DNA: TGTGCCAGCAGTCCTAGACCCGGGGCTCTGGGAGATACGCAGTATTTT. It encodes CASSPRPGALGDTQYF.